The 7 T cell receptor beta chains below come from one sample, sequenced in a study of blood T cell repertoires in COVID-19. Using immunoSEQ multiplex PCR, the repertoire was profiled, and TCRdb retains in-frame clones only, with some absent. The sample shows about 280,000 clones, about four fifths of them seen only once. Sequenced input: PBMCs or T cells enriched from blood (not recorded which). The receptors come from a man in his forties or fifties who had been exposed to COVID-19.

V and J are TRBV14 and TRBJ1-2, with 7 bases matching TRBD1. The CDR3 consists of 14 residues. CDR1 is SGHDN and CDR2 is FVKESK in the germline V gene. V shed 6 bases and J 4 bases; nucleotides not matched to a gene: 8. The CDR3: CASSRQGPAYGYTF. The CDR3 nucleotides are TGTGCCAGCAGTCGACAGGGCCCGGCCTATGGCTACACCTTC.

This clone was recorded only once. The V call is TRBV27, the J call TRBJ1-5, with TRBD1 matching over 8 bases. The trim removed 5 bases at V and 6 bases at J, leaving 9 bases unmatched. CDR1 MNHEY and CDR2 SMNVEV come from the germline V gene (reference sequence). The CDR3 spans 15 residues. The CDR3 here is CASSTRRQGFQPQHF. CDR3 nucleotide sequence: TGTGCCAGCAGTACCCGTAGACAGGGGTTTCAGCCCCAGCATTTT.

In its sample, this clone was seen once. The chain recombines TRBV10-3 with TRBJ1-6; 11 bases align to TRBD1. This CDR3 spans 15 amino acids. With 7 bases clipped from V and 10 bases from J, the junction kept 9 bases outside the gene matches. Germline V gene data show CDR1 as ENHRY and CDR2 as SYGVKD. The CDR3 sequence is CAIKGQGEDRSPLHF. CDR3 coding DNA: TGTGCCATCAAGGGACAGGGGGAAGACAGGTCACCCCTCCACTTT.

The gene calls are TRBV30 and TRBJ2-7; TRBD1 is a possible D gene (6 bases). The germline V gene encodes CDR1 GTSNPN and CDR2 SVGIG (reference sequence). With 2 bases removed from V and 0 bases from J, the gap between germline ends came to 14 bases. This CDR3 contains 15 residues. The CDR3 region has the DNA TGTGCCTGGAGTCTAGGGACACCGGCCTCCTACGAGCAGTACTTC. Translated, it gives CAWSLGTPASYEQYF. Using reference TRBV30 and TRBJ2-7 for the parts outside the CDR3, the full variable domain is SQTIHQWPATLVQPVGSPLSLECTVEGTSNPNLYWYRQAAGRGLQLLFYSVGIGQISSEVPQNLSASRPQDRQFILSSKKLLLSDSGFYLCAWSLGTPASYEQYFGPGTRLTVT.

The V gene is TRBV5-6, the J gene TRBJ2-5; TRBD1 aligns across 11 bases. V gave up 3 bases and J gave up 5 bases; unmatched junction bases: 6. The CDR3 extends over 15 amino acids. Germline lookup yields CDR1 SGHDT and CDR2 YYEEEE. In DNA form, the CDR3 reads TGTGCCAGCAGCTGGACAGGGGGCGCGGGGGAGACCCAGTACTTC. Amino acids: CASSWTGGAGETQYF.

The chain has TRBV6-1 and TRBJ2-4; D is perhaps TRBD2 (6 bases). Trimming removed 2 bases from V and 10 bases from J, with 12 bases in between. The CDR3 spans 13 residues. Germline assignment: CDR1 MNHNS and CDR2 SASEGT. The CDR3 loop is CASSEISGSIQYF. The CDR3 DNA is TGTGCCAGCAGTGAAATTAGCGGTTCTATTCAGTACTTC.

This clone has a handful of counts. The chain employs TRBV12-5 and TRBJ2-7, with D possibly TRBD2 on 5 matching bases. The CDR3 contains 14 residues. Germline CDR1 is LGHNT and CDR2 is FRNRAP. Trimming left V 1 base short and J 9 bases short, with 16 bases between. In DNA form, the CDR3 reads TGTGCTAGTGGTTTGGCGGACTCCGGATCCGGGCAGTACTTC. It specifies CASGLADSGSGQYF.